What follows are 17 T cell receptor beta chains derived from one specimen sequenced in a study of blood T cell repertoires in COVID-19. This table comes from immunoSEQ multiplex PCR, and its TCRdb copy is limited to in-frame clones, with some not included. Here the sample spans about 47,000 clones, more than 75% being singletons. The sequenced sample consisted of peripheral blood. These receptors were collected from a human donor with acute or convalescent COVID-19. The donor label of this sample is uncertain.

The V call is TRBV11-2, the J call TRBJ1-2, with D tentatively TRBD1 (6 bases). V lost 3 bases and J lost 2, with 7 bases in between. The CDR3 runs 13 residues. Germline CDR1 reads SGHAT; CDR2 reads FQNNGV. The CDR3 region is CASSFTGNYGYTF. The CDR3, as DNA: TGTGCCAGCAGCTTCACAGGGAACTATGGCTACACCTTC. Full variable domain (remainder filled in from reference TRBV11-2 and TRBJ1-2): EAGVAQSPRYKIIEKRQSVAFWCNPISGHATLYWYQQILGQGPKLLIQFQNNGVVDDSQLPKDRFSAERLKGVDSTLKIQPAKLEDSAVYLCASSFTGNYGYTFGSGTRLTVV.

By its share, this clone is medium-sized. The rearrangement joins TRBV10-1 to TRBJ2-3; 10 bases line up with TRBD1. The CDR3 length is 18 residues. Germline V gene lookup returns CDR1 WNHNN and CDR2 SYGVQD (reference sequence). Germline trimming cut 2 bases from V and 2 bases from J; bases unmatched to any gene: 10. The CDR3 region has the DNA TGCGCCAGCAGTGAGACATCGGGACAGGGGACCCTCACAGATACGCAGTATTTT. Encoded protein: CASSETSGQGTLTDTQYF.

This chain uses TRBV6-5 with TRBJ2-2; possible D gene TRBD2, 6 bases. From germline, CDR1 is MNHEY and CDR2 SVGAGI. The CDR3 extends over 14 amino acids. The V end was cut by 6 bases, the J end by 3 bases, with 11 bases between. The CDR3, as DNA: TGTGCCAGCAGCTCGGGACTTTACACCGGGGAGCTGTTTTTT. Translating it yields CASSSGLYTGELFF.

A single count supports this clone. V and J are TRBV24-1 and TRBJ2-1, with 13 bases aligning to TRBD2. Germline V CDR1 and CDR2: KGHDR, SFDVKD. The V gene end was trimmed by 5 bases and the J gene end by 8 bases; junction bases not matched to a gene: 5. This CDR3 has 15 residues. The CDR3 region has the DNA TGTGCCACCAGTGTCAGGACTAGCGGGGGTGATGAGCAGTTCTTC. As protein: CATSVRTSGGDEQFF.

The rearrangement uses TRBV6-6 and TRBJ1-5; D remains ambiguous. This CDR3 comprises 14 residues. Per germline, CDR1 MNHNY and CDR2 SVGAGI (reference sequence). V gave up 2 bases and J gave up 2 bases, with 7 bases separating them. The CDR3 region is CASSYMEGNQPQHF. CDR3 in DNA: TGTGCCAGCAGTTACATGGAGGGCAATCAGCCCCAGCATTTT.

The chain carries TRBV28 and TRBJ1-1; D unresolved. Trimming removed 3 bases from V and 3 bases from J, with 11 bases in between. The CDR3 covers 14 residues. Germline assignment: CDR1 MDHEN and CDR2 SYDVKM. The CDR3 spells CASSLGSDYTEAFF. The CDR3 DNA follows: TGTGCCAGCAGTTTGGGGAGTGACTACACTGAAGCTTTCTTT.

The chain employs TRBV13 and TRBJ2-1; 8 bases match TRBD1. Per the germline V gene, CDR1 is PRHDT and CDR2 is FYEKMQ (reference sequence). The V segment lost 6 bases and the J segment 6 bases; nucleotides outside the gene matches: 10. The CDR3 loop spans 15 amino acids. DNA of the CDR3: TGTGCCAGCAGGCCCGGACAGGGAATTTTCAATGAGCAGTTCTTC. Protein: CASRPGQGIFNEQFF.

This rearrangement joins TRBV3-1 (or the pseudogene TRBV3-2) to TRBJ1-4; TRBD1 is a possible D gene (5 bases). This CDR3 comprises 15 residues. V shed 7 bases and J shed 0 bases, with 12 bases lying between them. In germline, CDR1 is LGHDT, CDR2 YNNKEL (reference sequence). The CDR3 reads CASNLQDATNEKLFF. The CDR3 DNA reads as TGTGCCAGCAATCTACAGGATGCAACTAATGAAAAACTGTTTTTT.

The chain links TRBV18 to TRBJ1-2; the D gene is possibly TRBD1 (6 bases). The CDR3 extends over 13 amino acids. CDR1 KGHSH and CDR2 LQKENI come from the germline V gene. Trimming stripped 4 bases from V and 5 bases from J, with 11 bases between. CDR3 region: CASSQGQRYGYTF. Here the CDR3 DNA reads TGTGCCAGCTCACAAGGACAGCGGTATGGCTACACCTTC.

Only one count was recorded for this clone. The rearrangement links TRBV7-3 to TRBJ2-1, with 9 bases lining up with TRBD2. Germline V lookup: CDR1 SGHTA, CDR2 FQGTGA. V was pared by 2 bases and J by 7 bases, with 6 bases of the junction left unmatched. This CDR3 contains 15 residues. CDR3 nucleotides: TGTGCCAGCAGCTTAGGCGGGAGGGTAGTAAATGAGCAGTTCTTC. Translating gives CASSLGGRVVNEQFF.

CDR3 protein: CATDPKGWQTSPLHF. The CDR3 DNA sequence: TGTGCCACCGACCCTAAGGGGTGGCAAACTTCACCCCTCCACTTT. The V and J genes are TRBV24-1 and TRBJ1-6; a weak D match, TRBD1 (5 bases). The CDR3 sequence is 15 residues long. V was shortened by 9 bases and J by 9 bases, with 20 bases between the two germline ends. The germline CDR1 and CDR2 sequences are KGHDR and SFDVKD.

This clone came up a few times. The chain carries TRBV6-2 or TRBV6-3 and TRBJ2-6; D possibly corresponds to TRBD1 (6 bases). V lost 2 bases, J lost 1 base, and 18 bases lay in between. There are 19 residues in the CDR3. Per the germline V gene, CDR1 is MNHEY and CDR2 is SVGEGT. The CDR3 reads CASSYGSGRGGSGANVLTF. The CDR3 DNA is TGTGCCAGCAGTTACGGTTCCGGCAGGGGTGGGTCTGGGGCCAACGTCCTGACTTTC.

The gene calls are TRBV29-1 and TRBJ1-1; D gene unclear. CDR3 size: 13 residues. Germline V lookup: CDR1 SQVTM, CDR2 ANQGSEA. V lost 5 bases and J lost 0, with 10 bases in between. CDR3 sequence (DNA): TGCAGCGTTAATCGGGGTATGAACACTGAAGCTTTCTTT. Translated: CSVNRGMNTEAFF.

The chain joins TRBV9 to TRBJ2-5, with 7 positions matching TRBD2. This CDR3 contains 15 residues. Per germline, CDR1 SGDLS and CDR2 YYNGEE. V shed 1 base, J shed 1 base, and the junction held 4 bases outside the gene matches. The CDR3: CASSVSPSGQETQYF. The CDR3 region has the DNA TGTGCCAGCAGCGTAAGCCCTAGCGGCCAAGAGACCCAGTACTTC.

This chain uses TRBV18 with TRBJ2-1; possible D gene TRBD2, 5 bases. The V and J ends lost 5 bases and 4 bases respectively, with 9 bases between them. Germline lookup yields CDR1 KGHSH and CDR2 LQKENI. This CDR3 comprises 13 residues. CDR3: CASSSGEYNEQFF. CDR3 nucleotides: TGTGCCAGCTCATCCGGGGAGTACAATGAGCAGTTCTTC. The full variable domain, completed using reference TRBV18 and TRBJ2-1, is NAGVMQNPRHLVRRRGQEARLRCSPMKGHSHVYWYRQLPEEGLKFMVYLQKENIIDESGMPKERFSAEFPKEGPSILRIQQVVRGDSAAYFCASSSGEYNEQFFGPGTRLTVL.

This chain joins TRBV5-4 and TRBJ2-7, with 7 bases matching TRBD2. The CDR3 is 13 amino acids. J was trimmed by 4 bases and V by 4 bases; bases with no gene match: 5. The germline V gene has CDR1 SGHNT and CDR2 YYREEE (reference sequence). The CDR3 protein is CASSIGGGYEQYF. The DNA for the CDR3 is TGTGCCAGCAGCATTGGGGGGGGATACGAGCAGTACTTC.

This sequence joins TRBV7-2 and TRBJ2-3; 7 bases are a match to TRBD2. V gave up 3 bases and J gave up 2 bases; unmatched junction bases: 2. The CDR3 is 14 amino acids. Germline V gene lookup returns CDR1 SGHTA and CDR2 FQGNSA. The CDR3 region is CASSFSGATDTQYF. CDR3 DNA sequence: TGTGCCAGCAGCTTCAGCGGGGCCACAGATACGCAGTATTTT. Drawing the rest from reference TRBV7-2 and TRBJ2-3, the complete variable domain is GAGVSQSPSNKVTEKGKDVELRCDPISGHTALYWYRQSLGQGLEFLIYFQGNSAPDKSGLPSDRFSAERTGGSVSTLTIQRTQQEDSAVYLCASSFSGATDTQYFGPGTRLTVL.